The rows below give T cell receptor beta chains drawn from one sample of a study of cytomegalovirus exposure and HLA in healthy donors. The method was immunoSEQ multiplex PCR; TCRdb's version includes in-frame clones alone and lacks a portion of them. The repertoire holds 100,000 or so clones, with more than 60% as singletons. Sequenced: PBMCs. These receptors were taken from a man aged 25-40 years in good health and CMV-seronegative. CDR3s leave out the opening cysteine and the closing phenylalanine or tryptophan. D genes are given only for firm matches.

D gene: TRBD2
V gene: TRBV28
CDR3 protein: ASSRLAGLTDTQY

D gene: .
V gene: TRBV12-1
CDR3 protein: ASSPYRGTF

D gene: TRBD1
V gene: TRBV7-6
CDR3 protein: ASSPGQGALGYT

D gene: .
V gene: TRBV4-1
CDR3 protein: ASSLIGGDKEKLF

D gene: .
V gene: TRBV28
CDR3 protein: ASTVQGRGTEAF

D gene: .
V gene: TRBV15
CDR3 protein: ATSEPLASDEQF

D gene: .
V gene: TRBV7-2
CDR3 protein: ASSRDNQETQY

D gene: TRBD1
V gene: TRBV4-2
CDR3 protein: ASREQGQVFSGANVLT

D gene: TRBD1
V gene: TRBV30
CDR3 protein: AWSVGDRGYSTEAF

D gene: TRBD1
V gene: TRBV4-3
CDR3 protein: ASSQGTGGGDTEAF

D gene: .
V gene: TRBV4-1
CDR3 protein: ASSQDPQTNQPQH

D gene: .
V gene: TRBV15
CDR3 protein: ATSGQSLMYNEQF

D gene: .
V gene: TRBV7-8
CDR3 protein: ASSPKLDEQY

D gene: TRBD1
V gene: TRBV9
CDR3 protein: ASSIRTGDTDTQY

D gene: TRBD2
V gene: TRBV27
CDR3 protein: ASSLSISTSGRTDTQY

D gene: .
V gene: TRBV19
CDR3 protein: ASGGATGGSPLH

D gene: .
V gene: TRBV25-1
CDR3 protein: ASWEALGGYT

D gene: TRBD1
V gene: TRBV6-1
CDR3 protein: ASTPRQGAISPLH

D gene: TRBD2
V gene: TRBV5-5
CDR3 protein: ASSLESSGTETQY

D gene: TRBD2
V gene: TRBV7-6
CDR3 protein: ASSFFGGSETQY

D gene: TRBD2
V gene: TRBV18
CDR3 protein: ASSLRQLLAGPDTGELF

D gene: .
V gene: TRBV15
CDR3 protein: ATSEETGIAYSNQPQH

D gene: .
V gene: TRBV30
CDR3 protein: AWSEALGGGSSTDTQY

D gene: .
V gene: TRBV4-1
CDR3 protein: ASSQEAGRGTEAF

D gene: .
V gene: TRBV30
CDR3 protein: AWSVTVGDTEAF

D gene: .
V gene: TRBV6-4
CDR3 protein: ASKLGSVRNTEAF

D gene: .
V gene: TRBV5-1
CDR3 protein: ASSLDRANTEAF

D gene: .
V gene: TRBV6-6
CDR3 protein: ASSPGRDSRAF

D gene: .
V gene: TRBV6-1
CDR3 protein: ASSDEASGEKLF

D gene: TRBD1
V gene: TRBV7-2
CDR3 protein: ASSLDRGDQNIQY

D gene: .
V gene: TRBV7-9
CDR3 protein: SSSFGDTGELF

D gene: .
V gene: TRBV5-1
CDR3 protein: ASSLAGVTYNEQF

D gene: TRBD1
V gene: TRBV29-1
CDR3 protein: SVNRGGTGELF

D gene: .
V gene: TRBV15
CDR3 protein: ATSRDREAGADADTQY

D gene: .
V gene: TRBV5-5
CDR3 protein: ASRQGTTGSSYNEQF

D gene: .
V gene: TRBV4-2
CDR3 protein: ASSQEGGSYNEQF

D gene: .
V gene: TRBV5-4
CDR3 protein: ASSFYGGYEQY

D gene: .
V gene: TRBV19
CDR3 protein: ASSSPGTSTDTQY

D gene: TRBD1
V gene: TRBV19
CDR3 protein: ASSIGPGGRDGYT

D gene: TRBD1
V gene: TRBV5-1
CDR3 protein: ASSPRQGPNTGELF

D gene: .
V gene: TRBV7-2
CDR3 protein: ASSWGPDTGELF

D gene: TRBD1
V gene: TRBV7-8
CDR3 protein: ASSLGPQGALNQPQH

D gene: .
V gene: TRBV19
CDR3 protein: ASSVGETQY

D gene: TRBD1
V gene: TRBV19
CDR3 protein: ASKDRVTMAQH

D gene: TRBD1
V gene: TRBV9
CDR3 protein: ASSVGVGGDTGELF

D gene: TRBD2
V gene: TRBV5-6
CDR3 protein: ASSPGGTVSYNEQF

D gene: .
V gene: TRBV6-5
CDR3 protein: ASSYGGGRTEAF

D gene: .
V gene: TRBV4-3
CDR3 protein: ASSHNMNRAGEKLF

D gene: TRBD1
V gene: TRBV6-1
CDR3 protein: ASSEVPGQGSQY

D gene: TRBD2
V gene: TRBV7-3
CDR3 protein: ASSPLAGGSYNEQF

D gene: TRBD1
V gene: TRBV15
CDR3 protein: ATSSPNRGTEAF

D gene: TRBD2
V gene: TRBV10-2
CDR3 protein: ASKGLAVTDTQY

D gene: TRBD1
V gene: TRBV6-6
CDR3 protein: AIRQGADTEAF